This TCR beta chain was recorded in a study of technical replicates of blood from a handful of donors. Deletions cut 4 bases from V and 6 bases from J, with 13 bases between. The germline V gene has CDR1 SGDLS and CDR2 YYNGEE. The length of the CDR3 is 13 residues. This clone has just one count. TCRdb's table, derived via immunoSEQ multiplex PCR, lists solely in-frame clones and lacks some. The sample comprises around 80,000 clones, about 94% of which are singletons, and around 0.41% rests with the top ten. The source of this sequence is a human donor in good health. Sequencing was carried out using T cells isolated from PBMCs. J is TRBJ1-1 and V is TRBV9; weak D call: TRBD1 (6 bases). The CDR3 reads CASSLAGAAEAFF. Here the CDR3 DNA reads TGTGCCAGCAGCTTGGCGGGGGCGGCTGAAGCTTTCTTT.